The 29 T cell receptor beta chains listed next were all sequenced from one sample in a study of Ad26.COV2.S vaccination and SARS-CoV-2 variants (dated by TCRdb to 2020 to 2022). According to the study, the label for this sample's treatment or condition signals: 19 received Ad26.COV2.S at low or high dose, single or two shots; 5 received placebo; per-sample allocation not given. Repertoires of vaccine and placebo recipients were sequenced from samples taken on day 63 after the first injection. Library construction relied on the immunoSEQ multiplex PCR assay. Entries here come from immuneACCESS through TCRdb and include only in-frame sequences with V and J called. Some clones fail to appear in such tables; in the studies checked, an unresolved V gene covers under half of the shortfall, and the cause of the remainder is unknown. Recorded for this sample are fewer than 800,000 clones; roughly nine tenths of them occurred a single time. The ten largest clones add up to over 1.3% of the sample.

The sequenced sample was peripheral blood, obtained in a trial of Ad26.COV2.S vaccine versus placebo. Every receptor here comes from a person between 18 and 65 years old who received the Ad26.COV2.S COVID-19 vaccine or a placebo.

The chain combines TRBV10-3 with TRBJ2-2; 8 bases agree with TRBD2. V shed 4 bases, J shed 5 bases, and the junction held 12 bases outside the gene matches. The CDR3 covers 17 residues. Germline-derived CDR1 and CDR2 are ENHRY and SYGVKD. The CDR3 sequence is CAISGPPAGVGTGELFF. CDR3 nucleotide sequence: TGTGCCATCAGTGGCCCCCCAGCGGGAGTTGGGACCGGGGAGCTGTTTTTT.

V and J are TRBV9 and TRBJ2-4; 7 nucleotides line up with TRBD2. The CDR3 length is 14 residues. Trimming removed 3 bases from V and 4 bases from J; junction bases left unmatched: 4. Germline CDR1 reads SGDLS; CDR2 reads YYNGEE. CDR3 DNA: TGTGCCAGCAGCGGTAGCGGGTTTAAAAACATTCAGTACTTC. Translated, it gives CASSGSGFKNIQYF.

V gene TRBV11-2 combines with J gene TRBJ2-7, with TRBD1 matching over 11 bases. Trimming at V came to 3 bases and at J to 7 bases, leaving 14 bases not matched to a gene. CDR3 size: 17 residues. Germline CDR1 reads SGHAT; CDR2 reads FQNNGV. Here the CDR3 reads CASSFVGGGQGAGEQYF. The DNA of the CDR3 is TGTGCCAGCAGCTTTGTTGGGGGAGGACAGGGGGCCGGGGAGCAGTACTTC. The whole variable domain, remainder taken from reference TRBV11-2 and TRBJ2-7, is EAGVAQSPRYKIIEKRQSVAFWCNPISGHATLYWYQQILGQGPKLLIQFQNNGVVDDSQLPKDRFSAERLKGVDSTLKIQPAKLEDSAVYLCASSFVGGGQGAGEQYFGPGTRLTVT.

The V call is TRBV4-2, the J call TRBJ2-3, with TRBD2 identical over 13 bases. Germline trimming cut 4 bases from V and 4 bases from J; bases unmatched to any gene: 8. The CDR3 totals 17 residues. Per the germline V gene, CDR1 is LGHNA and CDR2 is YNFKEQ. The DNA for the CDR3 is TGTGCCAGCAGCCTCGGACTAGCGGGAGAAACTCCAGATACGCAGTATTTT. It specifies CASSLGLAGETPDTQYF.

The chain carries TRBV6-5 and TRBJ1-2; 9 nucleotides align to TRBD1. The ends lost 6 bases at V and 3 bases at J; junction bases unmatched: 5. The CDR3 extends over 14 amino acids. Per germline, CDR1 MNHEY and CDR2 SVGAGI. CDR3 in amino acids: CASRRDRDYYGYTF. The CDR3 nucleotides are TGTGCCAGCAGACGGGACAGGGATTACTATGGCTACACCTTC.

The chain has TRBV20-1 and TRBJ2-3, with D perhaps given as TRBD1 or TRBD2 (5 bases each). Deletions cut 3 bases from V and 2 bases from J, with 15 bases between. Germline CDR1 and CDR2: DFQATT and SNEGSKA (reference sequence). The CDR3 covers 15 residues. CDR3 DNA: TGCAGTGCTAGTTCTGTCGGGGCGCCCACAGATACGCAGTATTTT. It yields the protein CSASSVGAPTDTQYF.

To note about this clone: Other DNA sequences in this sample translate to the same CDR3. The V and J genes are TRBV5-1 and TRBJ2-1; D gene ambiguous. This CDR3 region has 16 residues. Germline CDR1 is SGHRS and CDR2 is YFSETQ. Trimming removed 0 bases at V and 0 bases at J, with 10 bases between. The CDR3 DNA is TGCGCCAGCAGCTTGGACGCTGGTAGCTCCTACAATGAGCAGTTCTTC. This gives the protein CASSLDAGSSYNEQFF.

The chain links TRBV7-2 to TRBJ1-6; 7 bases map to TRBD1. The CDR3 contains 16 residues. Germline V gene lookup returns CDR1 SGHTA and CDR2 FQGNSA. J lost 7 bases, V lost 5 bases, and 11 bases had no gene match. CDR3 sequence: CASSLPTGVINSPLHF. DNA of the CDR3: TGTGCCAGCAGCCTACCAACAGGGGTGATAAATTCACCCCTCCACTTT.

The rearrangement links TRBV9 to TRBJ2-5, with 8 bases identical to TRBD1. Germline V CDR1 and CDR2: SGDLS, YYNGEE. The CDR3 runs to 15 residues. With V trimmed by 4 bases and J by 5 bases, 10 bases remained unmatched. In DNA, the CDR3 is TGTGCCAGCAGCTCCAAGGACAGGGAGGATGAGACCCAGTACTTC. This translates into CASSSKDREDETQYF.

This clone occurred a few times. The DNA of the CDR3 is TGCGCCAGCAGCCCTGGACAGGGGATATATGGCTACACCTTC. This sequence encodes CASSPGQGIYGYTF. The rearrangement links TRBV5-1 to TRBJ1-2; TRBD1 matches 9 bases. Germline CDR1 reads SGHRS; CDR2 reads YFSETQ. The CDR3 is 14 amino acids. Losses at the gene ends were 4 bases for V and 5 bases for J; bases not matched to a gene: 6.

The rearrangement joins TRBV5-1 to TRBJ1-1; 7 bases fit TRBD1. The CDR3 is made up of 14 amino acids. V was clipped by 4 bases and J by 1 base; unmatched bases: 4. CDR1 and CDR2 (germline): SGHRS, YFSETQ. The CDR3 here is CASSQTGQNTEAFF. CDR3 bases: TGCGCCAGCAGCCAGACAGGGCAGAACACTGAAGCTTTCTTT.

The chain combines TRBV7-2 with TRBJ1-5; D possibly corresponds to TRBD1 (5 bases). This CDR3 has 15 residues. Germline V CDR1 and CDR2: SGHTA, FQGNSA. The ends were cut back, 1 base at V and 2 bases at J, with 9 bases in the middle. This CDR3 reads CASSLGREGNQPQHF. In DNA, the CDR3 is TGTGCCAGCAGCTTAGGCAGGGAGGGCAATCAGCCCCAGCATTTT.

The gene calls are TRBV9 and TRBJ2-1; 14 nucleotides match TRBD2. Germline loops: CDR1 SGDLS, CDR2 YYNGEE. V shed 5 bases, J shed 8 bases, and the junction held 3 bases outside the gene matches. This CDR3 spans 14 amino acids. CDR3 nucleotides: TGTGCCAGCAGGGGGACTAGCGGGAGCCATGAGCAGTTCTTC. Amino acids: CASRGTSGSHEQFF.

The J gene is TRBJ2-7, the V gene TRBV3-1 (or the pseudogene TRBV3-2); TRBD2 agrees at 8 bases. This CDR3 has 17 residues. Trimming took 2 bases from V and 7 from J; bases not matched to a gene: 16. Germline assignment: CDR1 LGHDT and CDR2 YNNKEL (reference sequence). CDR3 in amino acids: CASSQRLGTGGPREQYF. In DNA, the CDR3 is TGTGCCAGCAGCCAACGTCTCGGAACGGGAGGGCCGAGGGAGCAGTACTTC.

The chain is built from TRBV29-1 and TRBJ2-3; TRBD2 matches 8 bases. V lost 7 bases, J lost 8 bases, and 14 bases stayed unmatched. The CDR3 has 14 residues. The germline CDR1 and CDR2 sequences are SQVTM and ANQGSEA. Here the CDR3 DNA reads TGCAGCGCCGGGACTACTAGCGGCCTTTTTACGCAGTATTTT. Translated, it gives CSAGTTSGLFTQYF.

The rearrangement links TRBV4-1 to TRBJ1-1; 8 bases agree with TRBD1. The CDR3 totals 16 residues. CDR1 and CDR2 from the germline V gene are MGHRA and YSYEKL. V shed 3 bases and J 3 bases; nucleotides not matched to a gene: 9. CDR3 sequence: CASSHASGQGDTEAFF. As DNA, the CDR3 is TGCGCCAGCAGCCACGCCTCCGGACAGGGCGACACTGAAGCTTTCTTT.

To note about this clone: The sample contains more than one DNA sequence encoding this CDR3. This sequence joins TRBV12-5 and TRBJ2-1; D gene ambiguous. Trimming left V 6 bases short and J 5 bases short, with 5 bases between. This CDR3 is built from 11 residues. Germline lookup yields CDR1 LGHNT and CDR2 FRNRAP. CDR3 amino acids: CASGRDNEQFF. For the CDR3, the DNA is TGTGCTAGTGGCCGAGACAATGAGCAGTTCTTC.

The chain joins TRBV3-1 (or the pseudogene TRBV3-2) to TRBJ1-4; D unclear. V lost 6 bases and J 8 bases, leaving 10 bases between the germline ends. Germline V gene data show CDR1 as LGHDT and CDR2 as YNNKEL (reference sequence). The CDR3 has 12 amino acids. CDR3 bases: TGTGCCAGCAGTAATACAGCGGAAAAACTGTTTTTT. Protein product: CASSNTAEKLFF.

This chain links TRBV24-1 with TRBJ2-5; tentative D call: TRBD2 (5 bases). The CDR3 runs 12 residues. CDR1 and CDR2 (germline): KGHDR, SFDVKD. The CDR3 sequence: CAKGAEQETQYF. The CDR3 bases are TGTGCTAAGGGAGCGGAACAAGAGACCCAGTACTTC.

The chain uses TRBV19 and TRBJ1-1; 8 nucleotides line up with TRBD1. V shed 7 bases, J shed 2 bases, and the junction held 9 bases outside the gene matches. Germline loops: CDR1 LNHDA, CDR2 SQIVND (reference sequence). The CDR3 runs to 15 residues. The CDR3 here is CASKDRVYFNTEAFF. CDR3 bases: TGTGCCAGTAAGGACAGGGTATATTTCAACACTGAAGCTTTCTTT.

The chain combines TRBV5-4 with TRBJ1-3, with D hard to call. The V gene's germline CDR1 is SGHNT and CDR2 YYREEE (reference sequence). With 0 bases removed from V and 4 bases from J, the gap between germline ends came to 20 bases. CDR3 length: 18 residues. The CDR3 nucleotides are TGTGCCAGCAGCTTGGCCCCTAGTCGTCTCGGCGGAGGAAACACCATATATTTT. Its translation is CASSLAPSRLGGGNTIYF.

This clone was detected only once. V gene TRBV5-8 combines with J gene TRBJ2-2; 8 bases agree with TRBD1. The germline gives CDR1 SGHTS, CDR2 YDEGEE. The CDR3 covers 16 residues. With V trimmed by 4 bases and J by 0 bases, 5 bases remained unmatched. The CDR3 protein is CASSIRTGSNTGELFF. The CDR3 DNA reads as TGTGCCAGCAGCATCCGGACAGGGTCGAACACCGGGGAGCTGTTTTTT.

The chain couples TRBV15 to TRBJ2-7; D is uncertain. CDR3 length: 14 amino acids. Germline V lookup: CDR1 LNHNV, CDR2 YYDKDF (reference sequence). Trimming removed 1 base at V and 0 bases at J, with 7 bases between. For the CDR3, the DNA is TGTGCCACCAGCAGAGGGTACTTCTCCTACGAGCAGTACTTC. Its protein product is CATSRGYFSYEQYF.

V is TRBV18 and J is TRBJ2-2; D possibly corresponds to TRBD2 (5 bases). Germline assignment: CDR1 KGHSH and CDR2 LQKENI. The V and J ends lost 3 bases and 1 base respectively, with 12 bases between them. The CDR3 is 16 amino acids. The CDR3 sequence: CASSPGAGRNTGELFF. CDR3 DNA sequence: TGTGCCAGCTCACCCGGCGCGGGTAGGAACACCGGGGAGCTGTTTTTT.

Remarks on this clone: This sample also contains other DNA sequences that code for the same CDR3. CDR3 DNA sequence: TGCAGCGTTGGAGGGGGGAACTATGGCTACACCTTC. It yields the protein CSVGGGNYGYTF. The chain joins TRBV29-1 to TRBJ1-2; perhaps TRBD1 as D (6 bases). The CDR3 extends over 12 amino acids. Trimming pared 4 bases from V and 2 bases from J, leaving 8 bases between. CDR1 is SQVTM, CDR2 ANQGSEA, per germline. Full variable domain (rest looked up from reference TRBV29-1 and TRBJ1-2): SAVISQKPSRDICQRGTSLTIQCQVDSQVTMMFWYRQQPGQSLTLIATANQGSEATYESGFVIDKFPISRPNLTFSTLTVSNMSPEDSSIYLCSVGGGNYGYTFGSGTRLTVV.

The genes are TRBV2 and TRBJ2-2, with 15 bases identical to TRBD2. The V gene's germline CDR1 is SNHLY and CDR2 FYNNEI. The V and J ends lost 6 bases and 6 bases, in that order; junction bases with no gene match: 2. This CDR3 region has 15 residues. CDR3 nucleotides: TGTGCCAGCAGAGGACTAGCGGGAGGGCCCGGGGAGCTGTTTTTT. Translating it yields CASRGLAGGPGELFF.

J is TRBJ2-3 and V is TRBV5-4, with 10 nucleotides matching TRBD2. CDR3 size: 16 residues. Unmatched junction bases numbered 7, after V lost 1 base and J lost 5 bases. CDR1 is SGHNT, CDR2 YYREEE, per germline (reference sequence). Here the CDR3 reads CASSLRLAGVGDTQYF. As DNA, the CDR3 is TGTGCCAGCAGCTTGCGGCTAGCGGGAGTAGGAGATACGCAGTATTTT.

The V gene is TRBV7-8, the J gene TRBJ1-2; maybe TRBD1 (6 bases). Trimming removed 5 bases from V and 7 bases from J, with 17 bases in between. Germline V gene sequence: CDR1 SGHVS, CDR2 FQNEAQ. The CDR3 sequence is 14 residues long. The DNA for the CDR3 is TGTGCCAGCAGCAGTCAGGGGCGTGAGGGTGGCTACACCTTC. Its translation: CASSSQGREGGYTF.

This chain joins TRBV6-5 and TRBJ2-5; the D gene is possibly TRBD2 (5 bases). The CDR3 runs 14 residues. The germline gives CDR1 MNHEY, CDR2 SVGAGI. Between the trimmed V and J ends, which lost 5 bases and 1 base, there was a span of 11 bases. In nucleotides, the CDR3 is TGTGCCAGCAGTAGATGGGAGACCCAAGAGACCCAGTACTTC. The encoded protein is CASSRWETQETQYF.